The T cell receptor (beta chain) under discussion was sequenced for a study of T cells in Graves' hyperthyroidism and ophthalmopathy. For the study at large: At the time of initial diagnosis and before any treatment, peripheral blood was collected.

Findings and limits, study-wide: The majority of expanded thyroid clonotypes above 0.001 also appeared in blood. By a 13 V-J model, ophthalmopathy was set apart from stable hyperthyroidism.

Amplified TCR beta CDR3 regions derived from RNA transcripts. Primed by the HTBI set, a first-round RT-PCR was run on the TCR CDR3. One entry per CDR3 protein, called by TCRdb with MiXCR from the multiplex PCR reads. Of approximately 690,000 distinct CDR3 sequences listed, roughly 15% are singletons. Ten or more counts support this clonotype. The antigen is unknown. Thyroid ultrasound and orbital computed tomography, with clinical symptoms and serum thyroxine and TRAb, informed diagnoses. The source material was blood. This TCR came from a woman aged 50 to 65 with Graves' ophthalmopathy.

The chain's CDR3 is CASSFGTEYQPQHF. In DNA form, the CDR3 reads TGTGCCAGCAGTTTCGGGACTGAGTATCAGCCCCAGCATTTT. The chain joins TRBV28 to TRBJ1-5, with a weak D call TRBD1 (5 bases). V was pared by 3 bases and J by 5 bases, with 11 bases between. The germline V gene has CDR1 MDHEN and CDR2 SYDVKM. This CDR3 is built from 14 residues. Full variable domain (remainder filled in from reference TRBV28 and TRBJ1-5): DVKVTQSSRYLVKRTGEKVFLECVQDMDHENMFWYRQDPGLGLRLIYFSYDVKMKEKGDIPEGYSVSREKKERFSLILESASTNQTSMYLCASSFGTEYQPQHFGDGTRLSIL.